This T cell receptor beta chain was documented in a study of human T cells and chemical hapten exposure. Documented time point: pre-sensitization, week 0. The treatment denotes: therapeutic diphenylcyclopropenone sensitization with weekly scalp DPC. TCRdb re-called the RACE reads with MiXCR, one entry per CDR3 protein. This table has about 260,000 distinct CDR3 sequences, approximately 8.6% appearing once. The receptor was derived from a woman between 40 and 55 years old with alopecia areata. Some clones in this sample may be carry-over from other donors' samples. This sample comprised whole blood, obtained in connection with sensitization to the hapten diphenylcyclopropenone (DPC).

Written as DNA, the CDR3 is TGTGCCAGCAGCTTAGGAACGCATTCAACCAATGAGCAGTTCTTC. This codes for CASSLGTHSTNEQFF. The rearrangement uses TRBV7-9 and TRBJ2-1; D remains ambiguous. The germline V gene has CDR1 SEHNR and CDR2 FQNEAQ (reference sequence). CDR3 length: 15 amino acids. The V and J ends lost 1 base and 6 bases respectively, with 13 bases between them.